The next 26 T cell receptor beta chains were all read from a single sample in a study of blood T cell repertoires in COVID-19. TCRdb's copy holds only in-frame clones and misses some; the assay was immunoSEQ multiplex PCR. The data hold around 160,000 clones, with around four fifths observed a single time. The sequencing input was peripheral blood. These receptor sequences come from a woman in her thirties or forties with active or convalescent COVID-19.

The chain joins TRBV7-9 to TRBJ1-2, with D possibly being TRBD1 (5 bases). The CDR3 length is 13 residues. V was trimmed by 2 bases and J by 8 bases, leaving 12 bases between them. The germline CDR1 and CDR2 sequences are SEHNR and FQNEAQ (reference sequence). This chain's CDR3 is CASSLQGARGYTF. The CDR3 nucleotides read TGTGCCAGCAGCTTACAAGGGGCTCGAGGCTACACCTTC.

CDR3 coding DNA: TGTGCCAGCAGCTCACTGGACAGACTAAACTATGGCTACACCTTC. Protein: CASSSLDRLNYGYTF. The rearrangement uses TRBV5-6 and TRBJ1-2; D possibly corresponds to TRBD1 (6 bases). V lost 3 bases to trimming and J lost 2 bases, with 14 bases between them. The CDR3 contains 15 residues. Germline values: CDR1 SGHDT, CDR2 YYEEEE. Based on the CDR3 plus reference TRBV5-6 and TRBJ1-2, the full variable domain is DAGVTQSPTHLIKTRGQQVTLRCSPKSGHDTVSWYQQALGQGPQFIFQYYEEEERQRGNFPDRFSGHQFPNYSSELNVNALLLGDSALYLCASSSLDRLNYGYTFGSGTRLTVV.

The chain combines TRBV6-1 with TRBJ1-5, with D uncertain. CDR3 length equals 14 residues. The germline V gene has CDR1 MNHNS and CDR2 SASEGT. V lost 0 bases, J lost 1 base, and 4 bases lay in between. The CDR3 protein is CASSEAGSNQPQHF. Here the CDR3 DNA reads TGTGCCAGCAGTGAAGCGGGCAGCAATCAGCCCCAGCATTTT.

The CDR3 DNA follows: TGTGCCAGCAGTTTATCTAGCAGGGGTAATGAAAAACTGTTTTTT. Its protein is CASSLSSRGNEKLFF. V is TRBV27 and J is TRBJ1-4; possibly TRBD1 for D (6 bases). Trimming pared 0 bases from V and 4 bases from J, leaving 9 bases between. Looked up from germline, CDR1 is MNHEY and CDR2 is SMNVEV (reference sequence). This CDR3 contains 15 residues.

This clone has a single count. V usage is TRBV15 and J usage is TRBJ1-2; 8 bases are a match to TRBD1. CDR3 length equals 14 residues. Germline lookup yields CDR1 LNHNV and CDR2 YYDKDF (reference sequence). V shed 4 bases, J shed 5 bases, and the junction held 6 bases outside the gene matches. As DNA, the CDR3 is TGTGCCACCAGCACAGGGGGCGCAGGATATGGCTACACCTTC. Translated: CATSTGGAGYGYTF. Full variable domain (outside the CDR3, taken from reference TRBV15 and TRBJ1-2): DAMVIQNPRYQVTQFGKPVTLSCSQTLNHNVMYWYQQKSSQAPKLLFHYYDKDFNNEADTPDNFQSRRPNTSFCFLDIRSPGLGDTAMYLCATSTGGAGYGYTFGSGTRLTVV.

The chain carries TRBV23-1 and TRBJ2-7; weak D call: TRBD1 (6 bases). TRBV23-1 is labeled an ORF, and its function is uncertain. V was cut by 0 bases and J by 6 bases, with 24 bases left in between. The CDR3 consists of 18 residues. CDR3 coding DNA: TGCGCCAGCAGTCAATCCCCTCGACAGGTTGAAACCAGGGGCGAGCAGTACTTC. This codes for CASSQSPRQVETRGEQYF.

This clone has only a few counts. J is TRBJ2-7 and V is TRBV28; maybe TRBD1 (6 bases). Germline V gives CDR1 MDHEN, CDR2 SYDVKM. The V end was cut by 4 bases, the J end by 2 bases, with 15 bases between. The CDR3 contains 15 residues. CDR3 loop: CASSSHITGTYEQYF. CDR3 sequence (DNA): TGTGCCAGCAGTTCCCATATAACAGGGACCTACGAGCAGTACTTC.

CDR3 sequence: CASSARRTDRGNTGELFF. The CDR3 region has the DNA TGTGCCAGCAGCGCCCGAAGGACGGACAGGGGAAACACCGGGGAGCTGTTTTTT. V is TRBV13 and J is TRBJ2-2; 9 bases are shared with TRBD1. The CDR3 loop spans 18 amino acids. CDR1 and CDR2 (germline): PRHDT, FYEKMQ (reference sequence). V trimming: 5 bases; J trimming: 2 bases; junction bases outside the gene matches: 12.

The V call is TRBV6-5, the J call TRBJ2-1, with D possibly matching TRBD1 (5 bases). Per germline, CDR1 MNHEY and CDR2 SVGAGI. The ends were cut back, 3 bases at V and 4 bases at J, with 10 bases in the middle. This CDR3 is built from 14 residues. CDR3 nucleotides: TGTGCCAGCAGTTATAGTACAGGTTACAATGAGCAGTTCTTC. It is translated as CASSYSTGYNEQFF.

This clone was counted once. The chain carries TRBV10-3 and TRBJ2-7; TRBD1 agrees at 11 bases. Germline V gene sequence: CDR1 ENHRY, CDR2 SYGVKD. The CDR3 length is 12 residues. J lost 6 bases, V lost 10 bases, and 5 bases had no gene match. CDR3 loop: CATGTGGREQYF. The CDR3 bases are TGTGCCACCGGGACAGGGGGGCGCGAGCAGTACTTC.

Remarks on this clone: Compared with germline, one end of the junction differs, possibly owing to a read error. This rearrangement joins TRBV7-7 to TRBJ2-2; D unresolved. Germline-derived CDR1 and CDR2 are SSHAT and FNYEAQ (reference sequence). The CDR3 sequence is 14 residues long. The CDR3 sequence is CASSSTANTGELFF. The CDR3 DNA reads as TGTGCTAGCAGCTCCACAGCGAACACCGGGGAGCTGTTTTTT.

The rearrangement joins TRBV25-1 to TRBJ1-6; unclear D gene. The germline V gene encodes CDR1 MGHDK and CDR2 SYGVNS. This CDR3 has 14 amino acids. V was clipped by 1 base and J by 4 bases, with 5 bases between them. The CDR3 sequence: CASSESGYNSPLHF. In nucleotides, the CDR3 is TGTGCCAGCAGTGAATCAGGATATAATTCACCCCTCCACTTT. The full variable domain, with the rest looked up from reference TRBV25-1 and TRBJ1-6, is EADIYQTPRYLVIGTGKKITLECSQTMGHDKMYWYQQDPGMELHLIHYSYGVNSTEKGDLSSESTVSRIRTEHFPLTLESARPSHTSQYLCASSESGYNSPLHFGNGTRLTVT.

Here the CDR3 DNA reads TGTGCCAGCAGCGTCGGGACAGCCGCTGGAAACACCATATATTTT. It codes for CASSVGTAAGNTIYF. The V call is TRBV9, the J call TRBJ1-3; 7 bases line up with TRBD1. Germline trimming cut 2 bases from V and 2 bases from J; bases unmatched to any gene: 4. Per germline, CDR1 SGDLS and CDR2 YYNGEE. This CDR3 has 15 amino acids.

V is TRBV7-9 and J is TRBJ1-2, with unresolved D. V lost 3 bases and J 2 bases, leaving 7 bases between the germline ends. This CDR3 has 13 residues. CDR1 and CDR2 from the germline V gene are SEHNR and FQNEAQ (reference sequence). CDR3 residues: CASSLAENYGYTF. The CDR3 nucleotides are TGTGCCAGCAGCTTGGCGGAGAACTATGGCTACACCTTC.

The V and J genes are TRBV29-1 and TRBJ2-7; D remains ambiguous. The CDR3 length is 12 residues. Looked up from germline, CDR1 is SQVTM and CDR2 is ANQGSEA. Trimming removed 3 bases from V and 5 bases from J, with 11 bases in between. In DNA, the CDR3 is TGCAGCGTTGAGCTCGAAGACAACGAGCAGTACTTC. Amino acid sequence: CSVELEDNEQYF.

The chain combines TRBV3-1 (or the pseudogene TRBV3-2) with TRBJ2-7, with D possibly matching TRBD1 (5 bases). Per the germline V gene, CDR1 is LGHDT and CDR2 is YNNKEL (reference sequence). Deletions cut 1 base from V and 4 bases from J, with 11 bases between. CDR3 length: 14 amino acids. CDR3 sequence reads: CASSQGAGLYEQYF. Written as DNA, the CDR3 is TGTGCCAGCAGCCAAGGCGCAGGGTTATACGAGCAGTACTTC.

This chain connects TRBV19 to TRBJ2-7; D perhaps matches TRBD1 (5 bases). V lost 0 bases and J 5 bases, leaving 8 bases between the germline ends. CDR1 is LNHDA, CDR2 SQIVND, per germline (reference sequence). The CDR3 has 13 residues. CDR3 sequence reads: CASSIEKGNEQYF. The CDR3 DNA reads as TGTGCCAGTAGTATAGAAAAGGGGAACGAGCAGTACTTC.

The V and J genes are TRBV18 and TRBJ1-5; TRBD1 is a possible D gene (6 bases). This CDR3 is 14 amino acids long. V lost 4 bases to trimming and J lost 6 bases, with 13 bases between them. Looked up from germline, CDR1 is KGHSH and CDR2 is LQKENI. The CDR3 coding sequence is TGTGCCAGCTCACTGAACAGGGACGCTCAGCCCCAGCATTTT. Its protein is CASSLNRDAQPQHF.

The J gene is TRBJ2-1, the V gene TRBV3-1 (or the pseudogene TRBV3-2); TRBD2 matches at 9 bases. Trimming removed 6 bases from V and 0 bases from J; junction bases left unmatched: 0. The CDR3 runs 14 residues. From germline, CDR1 is LGHDT and CDR2 YNNKEL (reference sequence). CDR3 in DNA: TGTGCCAGCAGGACTAGCGGCTCCTACAATGAGCAGTTCTTC. It yields the protein CASRTSGSYNEQFF.

This sequence joins TRBV5-6 and TRBJ2-6, with no clear D. Germline CDR1 SGHDT, CDR2 YYEEEE. V lost 3 bases and J 0 bases, leaving 19 bases between the germline ends. The CDR3 is 19 amino acids. As DNA, the CDR3 is TGTGCCAGCAGCTACGAACGGTCCCCTCCGCTCTCTGGGGCCAACGTCCTGACTTTC. Its protein product is CASSYERSPPLSGANVLTF.

In this sample, this clone turned up a few times. The CDR3 here is CASSQGLTGPTEAFF. CDR3 DNA sequence: TGTGCCAGCAGCCAAGGCTTGACAGGGCCTACTGAAGCTTTCTTT. This chain uses TRBV3-1 (or the pseudogene TRBV3-2) with TRBJ1-1; TRBD1 aligns across 7 bases. The CDR3 totals 15 residues. Looked up from germline, CDR1 is LGHDT and CDR2 is YNNKEL (reference sequence). V was clipped by 1 base and J by 5 bases; unmatched bases: 7.

The rearrangement joins TRBV4-1 to TRBJ2-3, with D tentatively TRBD2 (5 bases). The CDR3 covers 14 residues. Germline CDR1 MGHRA, CDR2 YSYEKL. V was cut by 2 bases and J by 8 bases, with 14 bases left in between. The CDR3: CASSQPGRVATQYF. The CDR3 bases are TGCGCCAGCAGCCAACCGGGGAGAGTGGCTACGCAGTATTTT.

In this sample, this clone turned up once. The rearrangement joins TRBV6-5 to TRBJ2-7, with a weak D call TRBD1 (5 bases). Trimming took 5 bases from V and 5 from J, leaving 13 bases between them. This CDR3 comprises 13 residues. The germline V gene encodes CDR1 MNHEY and CDR2 SVGAGI. CDR3 bases: TGTGCCAGCAGTCCTCAGGGTTTAAACGAGCAGTACTTC. Residues: CASSPQGLNEQYF.

The chain's CDR3 is CATSRDGGGTQHF. In nucleotides, the CDR3 is TGTGCCACCAGCAGAGATGGGGGGGGTACCCAGCATTTT. The V and J genes are TRBV15 and TRBJ1-5; TRBD1 is a possible D gene (5 bases). V was cut by 0 bases and J by 11 bases, with 11 bases left in between. The germline gives CDR1 LNHNV, CDR2 YYDKDF (reference sequence). The CDR3 contains 13 residues.

The chain has TRBV6-5 and TRBJ2-7, with a tentative D call TRBD1 (6 bases). CDR1 is MNHEY, CDR2 SVGAGI, per germline. CDR3 length: 12 amino acids. V was shortened by 5 bases and J by 6 bases, with 11 bases between the two germline ends. The CDR3 region is CASSRTGSEQYF. As DNA, the CDR3 is TGTGCCAGCAGTCGAACAGGGAGCGAGCAGTACTTC.

This chain connects TRBV30 to TRBJ1-2, with a weak D call TRBD1 (6 bases). Germline CDR1 and CDR2: GTSNPN and SVGIG (reference sequence). This CDR3 is built from 13 residues. V was shortened by 4 bases and J by 5 bases, with 14 bases between the two germline ends. CDR3 residues: CAWNKQGRYGYTF. The CDR3, as DNA: TGTGCCTGGAATAAACAGGGTAGATATGGCTACACCTTC.